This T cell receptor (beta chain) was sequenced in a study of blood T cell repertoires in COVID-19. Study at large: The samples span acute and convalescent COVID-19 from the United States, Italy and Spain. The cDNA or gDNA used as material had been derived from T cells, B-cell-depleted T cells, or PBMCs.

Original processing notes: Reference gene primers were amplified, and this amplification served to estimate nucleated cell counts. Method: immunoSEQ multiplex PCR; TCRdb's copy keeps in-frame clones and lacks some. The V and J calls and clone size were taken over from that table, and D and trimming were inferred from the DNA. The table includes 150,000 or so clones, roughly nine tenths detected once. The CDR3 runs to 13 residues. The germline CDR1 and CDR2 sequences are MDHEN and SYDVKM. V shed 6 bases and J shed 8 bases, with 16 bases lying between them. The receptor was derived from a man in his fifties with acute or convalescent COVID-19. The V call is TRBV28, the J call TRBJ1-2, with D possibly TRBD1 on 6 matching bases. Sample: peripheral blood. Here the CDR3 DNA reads TGTGCCAGCAGACCTGGGGGGGGCGAAGGCTACACCTTC. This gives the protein CASRPGGGEGYTF.